These T cell receptor beta chains were read from a single sample in a study of cytomegalovirus exposure and HLA in healthy donors. Assay used: immunoSEQ multiplex PCR; TCRdb lists only in-frame clones, some missing. The data contain approximately 97,000 clones, around 81% of them singletons. Material for sequencing was PBMCs. Receptors were obtained from a woman aged 70-85 years in good health and CMV-seropositive. CDR3s include the opening cysteine and the closing phenylalanine or tryptophan. A D gene is named only where the DNA matches it firmly. Clone size is not always given. Where it is, it says once, few, many or a class for expanded clones.

D gene: TRBD1; clone size: NA; J gene: TRBJ1-1; V gene: TRBV4-3; CDR3 protein: CASSQDFGTGFSDTEAFF; CDR3 DNA: TGCGCCAGCAGCCAAGATTTCGGGACAGGGTTTTCAGACACTGAAGCTTTCTTT
D gene: NA; clone size: few; J gene: TRBJ1-1; V gene: TRBV19; CDR3 protein: CASSIDPRTVNTEAFF; CDR3 DNA: TGTGCCAGTAGTATAGATCCTAGAACCGTGAACACTGAAGCTTTCTTT
D gene: NA; clone size: NA; J gene: TRBJ1-4; V gene: TRBV7-2; CDR3 protein: CASSSGGEGEKLFF; CDR3 DNA: TGTGCCAGCAGCTCCGGGGGAGAAGGTGAAAAACTGTTTTTT
D gene: NA; clone size: NA; J gene: TRBJ1-4; V gene: TRBV11-3; CDR3 protein: CASSVGKDRYNEKLFF; CDR3 DNA: TGTGCCAGCAGCGTGGGCAAGGACAGATATAATGAAAAACTGTTTTTT
D gene: TRBD2; clone size: NA; J gene: TRBJ2-2; V gene: TRBV11-2; CDR3 protein: CASSPTSGGYTGELFF; CDR3 DNA: TGTGCCAGCAGCCCTACTAGCGGGGGATACACCGGGGAGCTGTTTTTT
D gene: NA; clone size: NA; J gene: TRBJ2-7; V gene: TRBV29-1; CDR3 protein: CSVLTGGVKEQYF; CDR3 DNA: TGCAGCGTGCTTACAGGGGGGGTAAAGGAGCAGTACTTC
D gene: NA; clone size: NA; J gene: TRBJ1-2; V gene: TRBV11-3; CDR3 protein: CASSRGGHSEGGYTF; CDR3 DNA: TGTGCCAGCAGCAGGGGGGGACATTCCGAGGGTGGCTACACCTTC
D gene: TRBD1; clone size: NA; J gene: TRBJ2-7; V gene: TRBV18; CDR3 protein: CASSPNPGTGALEQYF; CDR3 DNA: TGTGCCAGCTCACCGAACCCGGGGACAGGTGCCCTTGAGCAGTACTTC
D gene: NA; clone size: NA; J gene: TRBJ1-3; V gene: TRBV28; CDR3 protein: CASSPPLGAGNTIYF; CDR3 DNA: TGTGCCAGCAGCCCCCCGTTAGGGGCGGGAAACACCATATATTTT
D gene: NA; clone size: NA; J gene: TRBJ2-7; V gene: TRBV21-1; CDR3 protein: CASLWAGGRYEQYF; CDR3 DNA: TGTGCCAGCCTGTGGGCGGGGGGAAGGTACGAGCAGTACTTC
D gene: TRBD2; clone size: NA; J gene: TRBJ2-2; V gene: TRBV29-1; CDR3 protein: CSVGTGTTGTGELFF; CDR3 DNA: TGCAGCGTTGGGACCGGGACTACGGGCACCGGGGAGCTGTTTTTT
D gene: TRBD1; clone size: NA; J gene: TRBJ1-3; V gene: TRBV6-5; CDR3 protein: CASSSTGDLSGNTIYF; CDR3 DNA: TGTGCCAGCAGTTCAACAGGGGATCTCTCTGGAAACACCATATATTTT
D gene: TRBD1; clone size: NA; J gene: TRBJ2-6; V gene: TRBV6-5; CDR3 protein: CASSRGTAGANVLTF; CDR3 DNA: TGTGCCAGCAGCAGAGGGACAGCTGGGGCCAACGTCCTGACTTTC
D gene: TRBD1; clone size: NA; J gene: TRBJ2-7; V gene: TRBV5-4; CDR3 protein: CASSLDARGFIQYF; CDR3 DNA: TGTGCCAGCAGCTTGGACGCCAGGGGGTTCATCCAGTACTTC
D gene: NA; clone size: few; J gene: TRBJ1-6; V gene: TRBV5-1; CDR3 protein: CASSLAGRGRSPLHF; CDR3 DNA: TGCGCCAGCAGCTTGGCCGGGAGGGGTCGTTCACCCCTCCACTTT
D gene: TRBD2; clone size: NA; J gene: TRBJ2-1; V gene: TRBV7-9; CDR3 protein: CASSPRDYFEQFF; CDR3 DNA: TGTGCCAGCAGCCCCCGGGACTACTTTGAGCAGTTCTTC
D gene: NA; clone size: NA; J gene: TRBJ2-5; V gene: TRBV6-5; CDR3 protein: CASSLRRGETQYF; CDR3 DNA: TGTGCCAGCAGTTTGCGCAGGGGAGAGACCCAGTACTTC